The TCR beta chain described here comes from a study of siplizumab effects on memory and regulatory T cells. General observations from the study: With siplizumab, cumulative frequency of CD4+ memory-derived alloreactive sequences dropped significantly. There was no confirmation of the suppressive function of proliferating Tregs from siplizumab cultures.

CDR3 length: 15 residues. V dropped 4 bases and J dropped 3 bases, with 13 bases sitting between them. The germline gives CDR1 SGHRS, CDR2 YFSETQ. Details on this clone: As yet, its antigen is unknown.

Per sample, some 100,000 TCR templates were assayed. Measured with immunoSEQ multiplex PCR; TCRdb has only the in-frame clones, and not every one. The data contain about 98,000 clones, more than 85% of them singletons. This receptor was taken from a human donor in good health. Sequenced material: CD4+ T cells sorted from blood. V and J are TRBV5-1 and TRBJ2-2, with D maybe TRBD2 (5 bases). The CDR3 DNA reads TGCGCCAGCAGCCTCCGGGGATCTGACACCGGGGAGCTGTTTTTT. This encodes CASSLRGSDTGELFF.